One and the same sample provided the 26 T cell receptor beta chains below, sequenced in a study of blood T cell repertoires in COVID-19. Profiled with immunoSEQ multiplex PCR; TCRdb holds only in-frame clones, not every one. The profile shows 200,000 to 250,000 clones, roughly four fifths of them singletons. Sequencing was performed on peripheral blood. The receptor source for this set is a woman older than 75 with COVID-19, enrolled during active disease.

The V call is TRBV2, the J call TRBJ2-2; 8 nucleotides line up with TRBD1. Trimming took 8 bases from V and 6 from J; bases not matched to a gene: 11. Germline CDR1 reads SNHLY; CDR2 reads FYNNEI. The CDR3 has 15 residues. This chain's CDR3 is CASVAGGAVAGELFF. In DNA, the CDR3 is TGTGCCAGCGTGGCAGGGGGCGCGGTGGCCGGGGAGCTGTTTTTT.

The V call is TRBV7-5, the J call TRBJ2-1; no DNA check was done on the table's D call, TRBD2. TRBV7-5 is labeled a pseudogene. This CDR3 contains 17 residues. CDR3 amino acids: CARSLPSGTSGGNEQFF. CDR3 nucleotides: TGTGCCAGAAGTCTCCCTTCCGGGACTAGCGGTGGCAATGAGCAGTTCTTC.

The rearrangement uses TRBV5-1 and TRBJ1-4; no clear D. Per germline, CDR1 SGHRS and CDR2 YFSETQ. CDR3 length: 13 amino acids. Trimming removed 1 base from V and 7 bases from J, with 8 bases in between. CDR3 bases: TGCGCCAGCAGCTTGTCCGCGGCTGAAAAACTGTTTTTT. Residues: CASSLSAAEKLFF. Looking up the rest from reference TRBV5-1 and TRBJ1-4 gives the full variable domain: KAGVTQTPRYLIKTRGQQVTLSCSPISGHRSVSWYQQTPGQGLQFLFEYFSETQRNKGNFPGRFSGRQFSNSRSEMNVSTLELGDSALYLCASSLSAAEKLFFGSGTQLSVL.

The chain couples TRBV6-5 to TRBJ2-7; TRBD2 matches at 11 bases. Germline trimming cut 7 bases from V and 4 bases from J; bases unmatched to any gene: 9. In germline, CDR1 is MNHEY, CDR2 SVGAGI. The CDR3 is 15 residues long. The CDR3 spells CASKLAGEFGYEQYF. CDR3 bases: TGTGCCAGCAAACTAGCGGGAGAATTTGGATACGAGCAGTACTTC.

Note on this clone: The junction shows a germline mismatch at one end, possibly a read error. The chain is built from TRBV7-9 and TRBJ1-2, with 7 bases fitting TRBD1. The germline CDR1 and CDR2 sequences are SEHNR and FQNEAQ (reference sequence). The CDR3 runs to 13 residues. CDR3: CASSLAWGDRQPF. CDR3 sequence (DNA): TGTGCCAGCAGCTTAGCTTGGGGGGACAGACAACCCTTC.

A few counts support this clone. This rearrangement joins TRBV5-1 to TRBJ1-2; D is uncertain. V was pared by 3 bases and J by 4 bases, with 16 bases between. The germline V gene encodes CDR1 SGHRS and CDR2 YFSETQ. This CDR3 is built from 15 residues. CDR3: CASSYQEAFSYGYTF. The CDR3 nucleotides read TGCGCCAGCAGCTACCAGGAGGCCTTTAGCTATGGCTACACCTTC.

This chain joins TRBV19 and TRBJ2-5; D may be TRBD2 (6 bases). The V end was cut by 1 base, the J end by 5 bases, with 11 bases between. The germline V gene has CDR1 LNHDA and CDR2 SQIVND (reference sequence). The CDR3 length is 14 residues. The CDR3 coding sequence is TGTGCCAGTAGTATAGTGGGGGGAGCGGAGACCCAGTACTTC. It encodes CASSIVGGAETQYF. The full variable domain, rest sourced from reference TRBV19 and TRBJ2-5, is DGGITQSPKYLFRKEGQNVTLSCEQNLNHDAMYWYRQDPGQGLRLIYYSQIVNDFQKGDIAEGYSVSREKKESFPLTVTSAQKNPTAFYLCASSIVGGAETQYFGPGTRLLVL.

The rearrangement uses TRBV5-1 and TRBJ2-7; 14 bases align to TRBD2. Germline CDR1 SGHRS, CDR2 YFSETQ. The CDR3 contains 15 residues. J lost 3 bases, V lost 5 bases, and 4 bases had no gene match. CDR3 DNA: TGCGCCAGCAGTAAGGGGACTAGCGGGGGCTACGAGCAGTACTTC. Its protein is CASSKGTSGGYEQYF.

V is TRBV5-1 and J is TRBJ1-5, with D unclear. Trimming took off 2 bases at V and 7 bases at J, with 13 bases between the two ends. The CDR3 loop spans 14 amino acids. Looked up from germline, CDR1 is SGHRS and CDR2 is YFSETQ. The CDR3 region has the DNA TGCGCCAGCAGCTTAGACGGGAGAAACCAGCCCCAGCATTTT. The encoded protein is CASSLDGRNQPQHF.

The V call is TRBV19, the J call TRBJ2-7, with a tentative D call TRBD1 (5 bases). CDR3 length equals 17 residues. The V end lost 2 bases, the J end lost 5 bases, and 22 bases lay between the germline ends. The germline gives CDR1 LNHDA, CDR2 SQIVND (reference sequence). CDR3 region: CASSIKGPGLGFNEQYF. The CDR3 nucleotides read TGTGCCAGTAGTATAAAGGGCCCAGGGCTCGGCTTCAACGAGCAGTACTTC.

This chain uses TRBV2 with TRBJ2-7, with 15 bases identical to TRBD2. The CDR3 runs to 17 residues. The junction had 7 bases not matched to a gene; V was cut back by 6 bases and J by 1 base. In germline, CDR1 is SNHLY, CDR2 FYNNEI. The CDR3 loop is CASRNPGTSGGSYEQYF. The CDR3 nucleotides are TGTGCCAGCAGGAACCCCGGGACTAGCGGGGGGTCCTACGAGCAGTACTTC.

This chain links TRBV28 with TRBJ1-5; 7 bases agree with TRBD1. Unmatched junction bases numbered 8, after V lost 6 bases and J lost 6 bases. The length of the CDR3 is 14 residues. The germline V gene has CDR1 MDHEN and CDR2 SYDVKM. CDR3 sequence: CASSARQGSQPQHF. CDR3 nucleotides: TGTGCCAGCAGCGCCCGACAGGGAAGTCAGCCCCAGCATTTT.

The V gene is TRBV12-3 or TRBV12-4, the J gene TRBJ2-7, with D perhaps matching TRBD2 (5 bases). CDR3 size: 13 residues. Trimming stripped 5 bases from V and 2 bases from J, with 10 bases between. The CDR3 region has the DNA TGTGCCAGCAGTCGGGATCTCCCCTACGAGCAGTACTTC. The encoded protein is CASSRDLPYEQYF.

The chain uses TRBV28 and TRBJ1-1; 10 bases are shared with TRBD1. The CDR3 extends over 15 amino acids. The germline V gene encodes CDR1 MDHEN and CDR2 SYDVKM. V was pared by 8 bases and J by 1 base, with 7 bases of the junction left unmatched. The CDR3 is CASGTGALGNTEAFF. The CDR3, as DNA: TGTGCCAGCGGGACAGGGGCTTTGGGGAACACTGAAGCTTTCTTT.

The rearrangement links TRBV2 to TRBJ1-5; D is undetermined. Trimming removed 7 bases from V and 7 bases from J, with 17 bases in between. The germline CDR1 and CDR2 sequences are SNHLY and FYNNEI. This CDR3 comprises 14 residues. The chain's CDR3 is CASTGRSRGQPQHF. For the CDR3, the DNA is TGTGCCAGCACGGGCAGGTCCCGAGGGCAGCCCCAGCATTTT.

The chain links TRBV18 to TRBJ1-1, with 7 bases identical to TRBD1. The CDR3 is made up of 16 amino acids. Germline CDR1 reads KGHSH; CDR2 reads LQKENI. The J segment lost 10 bases and the V segment lost 3 bases, leaving 17 bases of the junction unmatched. CDR3: CASSPPSTGRTVPAFF. The DNA for the CDR3 is TGTGCCAGCTCACCCCCCTCGACAGGGCGTACCGTACCAGCTTTCTTT.

The chain has TRBV28 and TRBJ2-7, with 7 bases matching TRBD2. This CDR3 region has 14 residues. Germline CDR1 and CDR2: MDHEN and SYDVKM. The ends lost 2 bases at V and 1 base at J; junction bases unmatched: 2. The DNA for the CDR3 is TGTGCCAGCAGTTTAAGCGGGGCATCCTACGAGCAGTACTTC. Translation: CASSLSGASYEQYF.

The chain recombines TRBV5-1 with TRBJ2-7; TRBD1 agrees at 7 bases. V was pared by 3 bases and J by 3 bases, with 9 bases of the junction left unmatched. The CDR3 is 15 amino acids. Germline V gene data show CDR1 as SGHRS and CDR2 as YFSETQ. CDR3 sequence: CASSSTGDRFYEQYF. The CDR3 bases are TGCGCCAGCAGCTCTACAGGGGATCGGTTCTACGAGCAGTACTTC. The full variable domain, its missing parts supplied by reference TRBV5-1 and TRBJ2-7, is KAGVTQTPRYLIKTRGQQVTLSCSPISGHRSVSWYQQTPGQGLQFLFEYFSETQRNKGNFPGRFSGRQFSNSRSEMNVSTLELGDSALYLCASSSTGDRFYEQYFGPGTRLTVT.

The chain carries TRBV6-1 and TRBJ1-5, with TRBD1 identical over 8 bases. Unmatched junction bases numbered 6, after V lost 5 bases and J lost 3 bases. The germline V gene encodes CDR1 MNHNS and CDR2 SASEGT. This CDR3 region has 15 residues. CDR3 sequence (DNA): TGTGCCAGCAGTCCCGGGACAGGCTTCAATCAGCCCCAGCATTTT. Translation gives CASSPGTGFNQPQHF.

The gene calls are TRBV24-1 and TRBJ1-1; TRBD1 aligns across 7 bases. J was trimmed by 1 base and V by 8 bases; bases with no gene match: 3. Germline V lookup: CDR1 KGHDR, CDR2 SFDVKD. The CDR3 contains 13 residues. CDR3 in amino acids: CATTDRSNTEAFF. The CDR3 DNA is TGTGCCACCACGGACAGGTCGAACACTGAAGCTTTCTTT.

The chain joins TRBV13 to TRBJ2-3, with 8 positions matching TRBD1. Germline loops: CDR1 PRHDT, CDR2 FYEKMQ (reference sequence). The V gene end was trimmed by 5 bases and the J gene end by 3 bases; junction bases not matched to a gene: 7. The CDR3 is 15 residues long. The CDR3 region is CASSHRQGRTDTQYF. In nucleotides, the CDR3 is TGTGCCAGCAGCCACCGACAGGGGAGGACAGATACGCAGTATTTT. Full variable domain (missing parts from reference TRBV13 and TRBJ2-3): AAGVIQSPRHLIKEKRETATLKCYPIPRHDTVYWYQQGPGQDPQFLISFYEKMQSDKGSIPDRFSAQQFSDYHSELNMSSLELGDSALYFCASSHRQGRTDTQYFGPGTRLTVL.

V gene TRBV6-6 combines with J gene TRBJ1-2; D is undetermined. Germline-derived CDR1 and CDR2 are MNHNY and SVGAGI (reference sequence). There are 12 residues in the CDR3. V was clipped by 7 bases and J by 4 bases, with 10 bases between them. CDR3 coding DNA: TGTGCCAGCACCCCCCGGGGCTATGGCTACACCTTC. It is translated as CASTPRGYGYTF.

This chain joins TRBV5-1 and TRBJ1-3, with D hard to call. The CDR3 spans 15 residues. The germline V gene encodes CDR1 SGHRS and CDR2 YFSETQ. The germline V and J ends were trimmed by 2 bases and 3 bases, with 12 bases remaining between them. The CDR3 bases are TGCGCCAGCAGCTTCTCTCCGGGGAGTGGAAACACCATATATTTT. Protein product: CASSFSPGSGNTIYF.

The J gene is TRBJ1-4, the V gene TRBV6-1, with D possibly TRBD1 on 5 matching bases. Germline CDR1 is MNHNS and CDR2 is SASEGT. Trimming cost V 3 bases and J 5 bases, with 16 bases left between them. This CDR3 has 16 residues. This CDR3 is CASSEGTGLWNEKLFF. The CDR3 coding sequence is TGTGCCAGCAGTGAGGGAACAGGTCTCTGGAATGAAAAACTGTTTTTT.

The V gene is TRBV7-9, the J gene TRBJ2-6; 7 nucleotides align to TRBD2. V shed 3 bases, J shed 1 base, and the junction held 3 bases outside the gene matches. From germline, CDR1 is SEHNR and CDR2 FQNEAQ (reference sequence). This CDR3 has 16 amino acids. The CDR3 nucleotides are TGTGCCAGCAGCTTGGGGGGAGGGTCTGGGGCCAACGTCCTGACTTTC. It specifies CASSLGGGSGANVLTF.

The rearrangement joins TRBV4-1 to TRBJ1-3, with D maybe TRBD1 (5 bases). Germline V gene sequence: CDR1 MGHRA, CDR2 YSYEKL. V lost 4 bases and J lost 3, with 13 bases in between. CDR3 size: 15 residues. The CDR3 DNA follows: TGCGCCAGCAGCCCGCGGTATCAGGGTGGAAACACCATATATTTT. It codes for CASSPRYQGGNTIYF.